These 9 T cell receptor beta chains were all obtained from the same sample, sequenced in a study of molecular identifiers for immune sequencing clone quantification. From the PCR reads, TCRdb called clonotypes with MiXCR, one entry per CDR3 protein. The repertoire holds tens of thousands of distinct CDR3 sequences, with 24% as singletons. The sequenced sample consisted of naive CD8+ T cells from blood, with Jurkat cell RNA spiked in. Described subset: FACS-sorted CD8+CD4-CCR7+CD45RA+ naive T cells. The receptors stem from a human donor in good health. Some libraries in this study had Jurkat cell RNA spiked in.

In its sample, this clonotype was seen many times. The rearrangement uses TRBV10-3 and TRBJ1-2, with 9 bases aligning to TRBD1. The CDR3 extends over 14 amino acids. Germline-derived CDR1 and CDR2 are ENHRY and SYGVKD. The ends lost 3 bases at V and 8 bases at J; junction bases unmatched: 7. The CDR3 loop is CAISDGQGPYGYTF. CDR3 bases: TGTGCCATCAGTGACGGACAGGGGCCATACGGCTACACCTTC.

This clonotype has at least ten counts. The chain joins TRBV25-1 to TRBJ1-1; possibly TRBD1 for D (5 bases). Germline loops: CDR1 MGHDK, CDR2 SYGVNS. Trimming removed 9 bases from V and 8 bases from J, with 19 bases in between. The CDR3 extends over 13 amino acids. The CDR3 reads CASSGTGYSEAFF. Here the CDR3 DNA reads TGTGCCAGTTCCGGGACTGGGTACTCAGAAGCTTTCTTT.

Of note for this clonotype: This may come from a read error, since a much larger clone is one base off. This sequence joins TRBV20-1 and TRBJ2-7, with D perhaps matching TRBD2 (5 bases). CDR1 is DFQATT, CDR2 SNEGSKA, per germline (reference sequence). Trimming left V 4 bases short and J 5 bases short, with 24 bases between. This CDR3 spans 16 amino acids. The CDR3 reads CSAKHIEATARDEQYF. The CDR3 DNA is TGCAGTGCTAAACACATAGAGGCAACGGCGCGGGACGAGCAGTACTTC.

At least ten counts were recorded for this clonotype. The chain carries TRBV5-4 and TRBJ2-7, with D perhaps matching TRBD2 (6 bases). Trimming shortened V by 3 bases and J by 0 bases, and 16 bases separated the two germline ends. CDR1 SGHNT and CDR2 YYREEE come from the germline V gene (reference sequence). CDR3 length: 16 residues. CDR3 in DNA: TGTGCCAGCAGCTCGGTCGGGACTTCGGGCTCCTACGAGCAGTACTTC. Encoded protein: CASSSVGTSGSYEQYF.

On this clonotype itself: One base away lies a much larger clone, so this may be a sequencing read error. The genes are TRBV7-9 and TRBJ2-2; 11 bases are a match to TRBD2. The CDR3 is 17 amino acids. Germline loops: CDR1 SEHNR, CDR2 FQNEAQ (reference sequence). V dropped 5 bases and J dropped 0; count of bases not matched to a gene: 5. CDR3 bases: TGTGCCAGCAGCCACCCGACTAGCGGGGCGAACACCGGGGAGCTGTTTTTT. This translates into CASSHPTSGANTGELFF. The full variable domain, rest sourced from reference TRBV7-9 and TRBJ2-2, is DTGVSQNPRHKITKRGQNVTFRCDPISEHNRLYWYRQTLGQGPEFLTYFQNEAQLEKSRLLSDRFSAERPKGSFSTLEIQRTEQGDSAMYLCASSHPTSGANTGELFFGEGSRLTVL.

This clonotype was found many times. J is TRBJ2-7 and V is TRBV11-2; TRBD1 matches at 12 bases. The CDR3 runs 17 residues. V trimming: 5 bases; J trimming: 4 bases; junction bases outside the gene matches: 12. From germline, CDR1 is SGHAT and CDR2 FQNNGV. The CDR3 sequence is CASSPGTGGIVRYEQYF. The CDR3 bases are TGTGCCAGCAGCCCGGGGACAGGGGGCATCGTTAGGTACGAGCAGTACTTC.

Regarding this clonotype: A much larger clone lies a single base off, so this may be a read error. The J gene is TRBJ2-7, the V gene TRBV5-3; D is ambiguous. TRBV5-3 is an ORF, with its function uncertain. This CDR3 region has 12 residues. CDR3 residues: CASSLTPKEQYF. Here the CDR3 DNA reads TGTGCCAGCAGCTTGACTCCCAAGGAGCAGTACTTC.

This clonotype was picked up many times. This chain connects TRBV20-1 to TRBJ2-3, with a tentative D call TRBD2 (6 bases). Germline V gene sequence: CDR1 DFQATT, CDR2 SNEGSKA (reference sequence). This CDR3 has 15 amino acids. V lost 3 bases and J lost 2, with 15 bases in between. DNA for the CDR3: TGCAGTGCTAGGACCGGGCGGGGTTACACAGATACGCAGTATTTT. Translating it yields CSARTGRGYTDTQYF.

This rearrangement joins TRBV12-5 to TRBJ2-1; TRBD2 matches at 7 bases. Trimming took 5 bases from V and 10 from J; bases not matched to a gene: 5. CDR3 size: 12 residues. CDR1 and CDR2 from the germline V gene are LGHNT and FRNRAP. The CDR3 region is CASGIGTTEQFF. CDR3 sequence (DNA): TGTGCTAGTGGTATCGGGACTACCGAGCAGTTCTTC.